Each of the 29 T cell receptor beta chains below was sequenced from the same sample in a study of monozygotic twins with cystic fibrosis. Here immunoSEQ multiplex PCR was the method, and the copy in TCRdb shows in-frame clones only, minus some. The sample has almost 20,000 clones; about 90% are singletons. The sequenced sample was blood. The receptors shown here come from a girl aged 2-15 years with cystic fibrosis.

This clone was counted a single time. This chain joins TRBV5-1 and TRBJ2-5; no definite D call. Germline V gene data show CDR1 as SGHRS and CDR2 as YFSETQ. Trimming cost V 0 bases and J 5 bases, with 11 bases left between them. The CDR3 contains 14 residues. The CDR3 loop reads CASSLDLLWETQYF. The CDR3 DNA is TGCGCCAGCAGCTTGGACCTACTTTGGGAGACCCAGTACTTC.

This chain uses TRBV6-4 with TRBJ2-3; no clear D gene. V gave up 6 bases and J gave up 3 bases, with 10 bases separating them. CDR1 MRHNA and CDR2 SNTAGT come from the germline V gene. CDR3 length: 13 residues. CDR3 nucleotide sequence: TGTGCCAGCAGCGCTTCTAGTACAGATACGCAGTATTTT. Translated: CASSASSTDTQYF.

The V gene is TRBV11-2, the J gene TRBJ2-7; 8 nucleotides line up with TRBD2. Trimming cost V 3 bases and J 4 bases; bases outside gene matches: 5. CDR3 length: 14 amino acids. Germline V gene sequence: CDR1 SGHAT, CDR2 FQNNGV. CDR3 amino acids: CASSFGLAAYEQYF. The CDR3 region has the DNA TGTGCCAGCAGCTTCGGACTAGCCGCATACGAGCAGTACTTC.

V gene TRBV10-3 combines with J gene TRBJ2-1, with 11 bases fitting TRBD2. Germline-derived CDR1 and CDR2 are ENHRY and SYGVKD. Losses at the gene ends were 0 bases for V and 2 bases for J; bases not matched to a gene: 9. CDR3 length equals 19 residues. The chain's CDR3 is CAISESPLLLAGAYNEQFF. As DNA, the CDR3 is TGTGCCATCAGTGAGTCCCCACTACTACTAGCGGGGGCCTACAATGAGCAGTTCTTC.

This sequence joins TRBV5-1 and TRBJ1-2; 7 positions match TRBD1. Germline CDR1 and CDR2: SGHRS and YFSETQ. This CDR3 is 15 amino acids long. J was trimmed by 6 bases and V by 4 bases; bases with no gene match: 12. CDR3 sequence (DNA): TGCGCCAGCAGCCCAGGACAGGCGGTTGGGGATGGCTACACCTTC. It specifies CASSPGQAVGDGYTF.

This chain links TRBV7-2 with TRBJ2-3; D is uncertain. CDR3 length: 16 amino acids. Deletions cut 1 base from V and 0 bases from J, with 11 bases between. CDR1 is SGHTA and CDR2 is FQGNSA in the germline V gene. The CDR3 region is CASSLGPPTSTDTQYF. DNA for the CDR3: TGTGCCAGCAGCTTAGGGCCCCCGACTAGCACAGATACGCAGTATTTT.

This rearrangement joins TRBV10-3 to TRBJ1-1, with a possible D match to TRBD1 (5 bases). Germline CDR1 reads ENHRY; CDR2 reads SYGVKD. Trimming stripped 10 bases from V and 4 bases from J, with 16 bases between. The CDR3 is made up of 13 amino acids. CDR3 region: CATAQGSITEAFF. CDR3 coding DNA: TGTGCCACCGCCCAGGGCTCGATCACTGAAGCTTTCTTT.

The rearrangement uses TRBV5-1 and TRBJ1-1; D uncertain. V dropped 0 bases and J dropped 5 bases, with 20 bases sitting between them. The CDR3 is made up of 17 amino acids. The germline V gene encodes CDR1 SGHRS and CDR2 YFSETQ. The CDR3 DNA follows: TGCGCCAGCAGCTTGGTGCCTACGGGCTTAGTACCAACTGAAGCTTTCTTT. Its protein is CASSLVPTGLVPTEAFF.

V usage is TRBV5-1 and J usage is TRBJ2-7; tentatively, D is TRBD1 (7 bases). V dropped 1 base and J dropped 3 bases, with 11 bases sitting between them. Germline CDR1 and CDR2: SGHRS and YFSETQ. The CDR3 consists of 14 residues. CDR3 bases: TGCGCCAGCAGCTTGACAGGGGAGGACTACGAGCAGTACTTC. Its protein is CASSLTGEDYEQYF.

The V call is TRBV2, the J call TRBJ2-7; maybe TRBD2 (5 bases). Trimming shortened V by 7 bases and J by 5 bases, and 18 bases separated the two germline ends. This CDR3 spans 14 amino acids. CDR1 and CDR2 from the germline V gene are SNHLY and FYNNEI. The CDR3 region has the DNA TGTGCCAGCAAGAAGGACGGCGGGTCTGACGAGCAGTACTTC. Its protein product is CASKKDGGSDEQYF. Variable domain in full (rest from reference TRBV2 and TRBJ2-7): EPEVTQTPSHQVTQMGQEVILRCVPISNHLYFYWYRQILGQKVEFLVSFYNNEISEKSEIFDDQFSVERPDGSNFTLKIRSTKLEDSAMYFCASKKDGGSDEQYFGPGTRLTVT.

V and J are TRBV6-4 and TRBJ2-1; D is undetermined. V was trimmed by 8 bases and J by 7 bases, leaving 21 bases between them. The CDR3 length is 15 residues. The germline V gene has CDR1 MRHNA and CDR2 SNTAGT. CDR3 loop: CASPTGEARRNEQFF. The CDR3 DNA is TGTGCCAGCCCGACTGGGGAAGCACGACGAAATGAGCAGTTCTTC.

CDR3 nucleotide sequence: TGTGCCAGCAGCCAAGATATTGGGTCACCCTATGGCTACACCTTC. Protein product: CASSQDIGSPYGYTF. The chain carries TRBV4-2 and TRBJ1-2; no firm D call. This CDR3 is 15 amino acids long. The germline V gene encodes CDR1 LGHNA and CDR2 YNFKEQ. V was cut by 0 bases and J by 4 bases, with 12 bases left in between.

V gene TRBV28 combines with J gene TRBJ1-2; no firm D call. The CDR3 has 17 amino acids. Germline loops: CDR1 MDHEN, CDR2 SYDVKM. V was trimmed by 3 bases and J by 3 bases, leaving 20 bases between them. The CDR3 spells CASSFETSISGYYGYTF. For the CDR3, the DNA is TGTGCCAGCAGTTTTGAGACAAGCATATCGGGGTACTATGGCTACACCTTC.

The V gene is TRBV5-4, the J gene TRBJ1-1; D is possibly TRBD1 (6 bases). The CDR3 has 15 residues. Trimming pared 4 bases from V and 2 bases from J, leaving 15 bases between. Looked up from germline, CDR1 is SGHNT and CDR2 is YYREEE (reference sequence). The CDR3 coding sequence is TGTGCCAGCAGCCCCTGGCGGGGGGCCAACACTGAAGCTTTCTTT. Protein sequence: CASSPWRGANTEAFF. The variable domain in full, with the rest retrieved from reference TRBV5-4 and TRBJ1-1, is ETGVTQSPTHLIKTRGQQVTLRCSSQSGHNTVSWYQQALGQGPQFIFQYYREEENGRGNFPPRFSGLQFPNYSSELNVNALELDDSALYLCASSPWRGANTEAFFGQGTRLTVV.

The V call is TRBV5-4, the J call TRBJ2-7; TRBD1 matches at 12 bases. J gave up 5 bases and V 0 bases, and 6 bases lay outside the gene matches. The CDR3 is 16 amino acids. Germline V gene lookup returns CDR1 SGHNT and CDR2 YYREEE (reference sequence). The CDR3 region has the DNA TGTGCCAGCAGCTTGGCCGGGACAGGGGGCTTGCACGAGCAGTACTTC. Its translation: CASSLAGTGGLHEQYF.

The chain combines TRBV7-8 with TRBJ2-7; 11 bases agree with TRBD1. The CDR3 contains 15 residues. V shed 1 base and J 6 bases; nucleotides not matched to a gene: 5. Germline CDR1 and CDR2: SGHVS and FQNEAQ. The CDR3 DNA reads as TGTGCCAGCAGCTTAGGCGGACAGGGGGCGGTCGAGCAGTACTTC. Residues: CASSLGGQGAVEQYF.

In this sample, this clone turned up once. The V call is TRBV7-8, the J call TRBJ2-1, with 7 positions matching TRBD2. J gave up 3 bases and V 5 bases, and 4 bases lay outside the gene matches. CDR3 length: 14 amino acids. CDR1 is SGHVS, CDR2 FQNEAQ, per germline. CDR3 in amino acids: CASSPRDYYNEQFF. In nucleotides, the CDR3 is TGTGCCAGCAGCCCCCGGGACTACTACAATGAGCAGTTCTTC.

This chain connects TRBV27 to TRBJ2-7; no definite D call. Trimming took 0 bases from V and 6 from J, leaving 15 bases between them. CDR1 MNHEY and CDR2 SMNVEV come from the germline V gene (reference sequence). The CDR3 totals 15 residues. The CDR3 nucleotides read TGTGCCAGCAGTTTATCGAATCGGATCGAGGCCGAGCAGTACTTC. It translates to CASSLSNRIEAEQYF.

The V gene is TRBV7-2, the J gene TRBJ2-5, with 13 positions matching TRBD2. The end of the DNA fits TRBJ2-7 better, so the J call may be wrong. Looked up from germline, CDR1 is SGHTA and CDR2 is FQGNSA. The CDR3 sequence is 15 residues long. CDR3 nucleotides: TGTGCCAGCAGCCTCGCGACTAGCGGGGGGTACGAGCAGTACTTC. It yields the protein CASSLATSGGYEQYF.

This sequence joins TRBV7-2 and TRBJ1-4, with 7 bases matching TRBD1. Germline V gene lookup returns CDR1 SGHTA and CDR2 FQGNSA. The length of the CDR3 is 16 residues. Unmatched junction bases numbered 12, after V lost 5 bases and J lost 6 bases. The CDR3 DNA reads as TGTGCCAGCAGCCATGCCAAGGGGGCAGGGGATGAAAAACTGTTTTTT. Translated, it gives CASSHAKGAGDEKLFF.

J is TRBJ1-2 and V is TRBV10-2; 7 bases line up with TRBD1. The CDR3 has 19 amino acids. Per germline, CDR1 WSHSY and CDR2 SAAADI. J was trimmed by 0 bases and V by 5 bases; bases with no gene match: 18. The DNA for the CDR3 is TGCGCCAGCAGTTCCTTGACCCCCGGGACAGCTCCCTCTAACTATGGCTACACCTTC. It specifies CASSSLTPGTAPSNYGYTF.

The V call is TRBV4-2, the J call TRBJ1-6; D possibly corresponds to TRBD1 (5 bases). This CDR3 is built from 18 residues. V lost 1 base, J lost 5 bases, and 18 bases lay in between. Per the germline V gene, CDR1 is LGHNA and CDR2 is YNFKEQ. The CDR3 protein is CASSQAGGRQPHNSPLHF. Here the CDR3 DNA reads TGTGCCAGCAGCCAAGCCGGGGGAAGACAGCCTCATAATTCACCCCTCCACTTT.

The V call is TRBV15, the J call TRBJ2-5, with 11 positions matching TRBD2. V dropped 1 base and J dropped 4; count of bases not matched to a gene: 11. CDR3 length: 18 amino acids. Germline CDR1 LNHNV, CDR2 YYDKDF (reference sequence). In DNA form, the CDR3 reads TGTGCCACCAGCAGAGGGTTTGTCGGGACTAGCGGATCAGAGACCCAGTACTTC. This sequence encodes CATSRGFVGTSGSETQYF.

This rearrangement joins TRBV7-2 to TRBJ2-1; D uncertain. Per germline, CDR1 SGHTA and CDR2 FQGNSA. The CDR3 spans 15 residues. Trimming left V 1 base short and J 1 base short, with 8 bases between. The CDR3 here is CASSLVGPSYNEQFF. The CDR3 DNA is TGTGCCAGCAGCTTAGTAGGACCTTCCTACAATGAGCAGTTCTTC. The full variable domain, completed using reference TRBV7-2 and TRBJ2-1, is GAGVSQSPSNKVTEKGKDVELRCDPISGHTALYWYRQSLGQGLEFLIYFQGNSAPDKSGLPSDRFSAERTGGSVSTLTIQRTQQEDSAVYLCASSLVGPSYNEQFFGPGTRLTVL.

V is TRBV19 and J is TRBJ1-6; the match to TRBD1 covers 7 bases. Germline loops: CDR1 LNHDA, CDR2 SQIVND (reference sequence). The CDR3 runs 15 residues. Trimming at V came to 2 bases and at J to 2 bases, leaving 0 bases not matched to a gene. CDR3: CASSIQGAYNSPLHF. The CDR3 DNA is TGTGCCAGTAGTATACAGGGGGCCTATAATTCACCCCTCCACTTT.

The CDR3 region is CASSFEGPYEQYF. CDR3 nucleotides: TGTGCCAGCAGCTTCGAGGGCCCCTACGAGCAGTACTTC. This chain links TRBV7-8 with TRBJ2-7, with a possible D match to TRBD2 (5 bases). The CDR3 runs to 13 residues. Trimming took off 3 bases at V and 2 bases at J, with 8 bases between the two ends. CDR1 and CDR2 (germline): SGHVS, FQNEAQ. The full variable domain, its missing parts supplied by reference TRBV7-8 and TRBJ2-7, is GAGVSQSPRYKVAKRGQDVALRCDPISGHVSLFWYQQALGQGPEFLTYFQNEAQLDKSGLPSDRFFAERPEGSVSTLKIQRTQQEDSAVYLCASSFEGPYEQYFGPGTRLTVT.

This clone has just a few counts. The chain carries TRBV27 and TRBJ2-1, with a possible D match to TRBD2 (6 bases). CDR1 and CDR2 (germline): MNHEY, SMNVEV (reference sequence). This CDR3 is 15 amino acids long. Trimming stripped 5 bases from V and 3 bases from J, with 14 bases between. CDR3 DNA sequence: TGTGCCAGCAGTGCCGGGGTGGAGGGCTACAATGAGCAGTTCTTC. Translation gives CASSAGVEGYNEQFF.

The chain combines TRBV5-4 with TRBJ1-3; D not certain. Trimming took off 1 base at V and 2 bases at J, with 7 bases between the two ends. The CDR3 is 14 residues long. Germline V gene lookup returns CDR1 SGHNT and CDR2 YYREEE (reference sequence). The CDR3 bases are TGTGCCAGCAGCTTGTGGGAAGCTGGAAACACCATATATTTT. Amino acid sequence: CASSLWEAGNTIYF.

In DNA form, the CDR3 reads TGCGCCAGCAGAGGAGGGACAGTCTATGGCTACACCTTC. This codes for CASRGGTVYGYTF. The chain carries TRBV5-1 and TRBJ1-2; 7 positions agree with TRBD1. This CDR3 spans 13 amino acids. Germline lookup yields CDR1 SGHRS and CDR2 YFSETQ. The ends lost 5 bases at V and 4 bases at J; junction bases unmatched: 5.